The rows below give T cell receptor beta chains drawn from one sample of a study of cytotoxic CD8 clonotypes in ibrutinib-treated CLL. Generated by immunoSEQ multiplex PCR, the TCRdb table keeps only in-frame clones and is missing some. The sample has about 24,000 clones, 78% seen once; the top ten hold around 8.1%. The material was PBMCs, obtained before ibrutinib treatment. These receptors were collected from a human donor with chronic lymphocytic leukemia. Both conserved end residues are trimmed from each CDR3. Size values are once, few and many counts, or a class for expanded clones, and some rows have none.

TRBJ2-3	.	TRBV28	ASSSGQGVSTDTQY
TRBJ2-7	.	TRBV7-2	ASSQSLAGGYEQY
TRBJ2-7	.	TRBV10-3	AIPLRSYEQY
TRBJ2-2	.	TRBV14	ASSQMAVGELF
TRBJ2-1	.	TRBV27	ASSRDRAYNEQF
TRBJ2-1	.	TRBV12-2	ASRLARCSYNEQF
TRBJ1-2	.	TRBV28	ASSWGTGEDGYT
TRBJ1-3	few	TRBV5-6	ASSGLRTGAGNTIY
TRBJ2-3	.	TRBV25-1	ASAGTSGPTDTQY
TRBJ2-5	.	TRBV5-6	ASSLGSGSRLETQY
TRBJ2-5	.	TRBV6-1	ASSTGFQETQY
TRBJ2-7	.	TRBV18	ASSPLRTAGEYEQY
TRBJ2-7	.	TRBV2	ASSDLGLARAEQY
TRBJ2-1	once	TRBV6-4	ASSDSTSGYNEQF
TRBJ2-5	.	TRBV25-1	ASSERGQGETQY
TRBJ2-2	.	TRBV19	ASRDRANSNTGELF
TRBJ2-1	.	TRBV4-1	ASSQGLARSYNEQF
TRBJ1-1	.	TRBV29-1	SVEDGPGSTEAF
TRBJ1-2	few	TRBV6-5	ASSHIRTAAYGYT
TRBJ2-3	.	TRBV5-8	ASSMGQGLTYTQY
TRBJ2-5	.	TRBV29-1	SVEVVGSTHQETQY
TRBJ2-2	once	TRBV29-1	SVEAPPGGTGELF
TRBJ2-3	.	TRBV7-2	ASSPRRRGPTDTQY
TRBJ2-5	.	TRBV7-7	ASSRDRKETQY
TRBJ1-1	.	TRBV6-5	ASSYLEGAEAF
TRBJ2-1	.	TRBV11-2	ASSRGTGGHEQF
TRBJ2-2	few	TRBV5-1	ASSLEGLSTGELF
TRBJ2-5	.	TRBV27	ASSLSGEGTQY